Below, 17 T cell receptor beta chains from the same sample are listed, as sequenced in a study of shared clonotypes between healthy human individuals. Sequenced by immunoSEQ multiplex PCR; TCRdb stores in-frame clones only, minus some. The sample has 550,000 to 850,000 clones; around 72% are singletons. Material: memory CD4+ T cells sorted from blood. Subset noted: CD45RA-negative fraction. Every receptor here comes from a woman between 25 and 40 years old in good health.

Only one count was recorded for this clone. This chain uses TRBV5-5 with TRBJ2-7, with D perhaps given as TRBD1 or TRBD2 (5 bases each). Germline-derived CDR1 and CDR2 are SGHKS and YYEKEE (reference sequence). Trimming left V 1 base short and J 0 bases short, with 11 bases between. The CDR3 runs 15 residues. The CDR3 spells CASSLSWDGSYEQYF. The CDR3 region has the DNA TGTGCCAGCAGCTTGTCGTGGGACGGCTCCTACGAGCAGTACTTC.

The chain is built from TRBV11-2 and TRBJ1-1, with D uncertain. CDR3 size: 14 residues. The germline gives CDR1 SGHAT, CDR2 FQNNGV. V shed 2 bases and J shed 1 base, with 8 bases lying between them. CDR3 nucleotide sequence: TGTGCCAGCAGCTTATTTGGCAGGAACACTGAAGCTTTCTTT. It is translated as CASSLFGRNTEAFF.

Worth noting for this clone: The identical CDR3 is also encoded by other nucleotide sequences in the sample. This chain connects TRBV5-1 to TRBJ2-1, with TRBD2 matching over 7 bases. The germline V gene has CDR1 SGHRS and CDR2 YFSETQ. This CDR3 has 14 amino acids. V shed 4 bases and J 0 bases; nucleotides not matched to a gene: 1. As DNA, the CDR3 is TGCGCCAGCAGCCGGGACTACTCCTACAATGAGCAGTTCTTC. As protein: CASSRDYSYNEQFF.

This chain connects TRBV6-1 to TRBJ1-5, with 8 bases fitting TRBD1. V was clipped by 6 bases and J by 6 bases; unmatched bases: 10. The CDR3 is 15 amino acids. Germline V gene lookup returns CDR1 MNHNS and CDR2 SASEGT. In DNA, the CDR3 is TGTGCCAGCAGGGAGCGGACAGGGTACGGTCAGCCCCAGCATTTT. Its protein is CASRERTGYGQPQHF.

CDR3 sequence (DNA): TGTGCCAGCAGCTTGGCCGGACAGGGGATCCACGAGCAGTACTTC. It codes for CASSLAGQGIHEQYF. The J gene is TRBJ2-7, the V gene TRBV5-4, with 9 nucleotides matching TRBD1. V gave up 0 bases and J gave up 5 bases; unmatched junction bases: 6. This CDR3 region has 15 residues. Germline values: CDR1 SGHNT, CDR2 YYREEE (reference sequence).

The genes are TRBV5-1 and TRBJ2-3; D gene ambiguous. Per the germline V gene, CDR1 is SGHRS and CDR2 is YFSETQ. The V end lost 2 bases, the J end lost 10 bases, and 20 bases lay between the germline ends. The CDR3 loop spans 15 amino acids. The CDR3 spells CASSFAGDYMSSQYF. The CDR3, as DNA: TGCGCCAGCAGCTTTGCTGGGGATTATATGTCTTCGCAGTATTTT.

V is TRBV30 and J is TRBJ2-5; tentatively, D is TRBD1 (5 bases). The CDR3 spans 13 residues. Deletions cut 1 base from V and 9 bases from J, with 15 bases between. CDR1 and CDR2 (germline): GTSNPN, SVGIG (reference sequence). The DNA for the CDR3 is TGTGCCTGGAGTGGAGCAGGGTTGAGCCCCCAGTACTTC. Protein product: CAWSGAGLSPQYF.

CDR3 in DNA: TGTGCCAGCAGTTTAGCAGGGGGCGATAATTCACCCCTCCACTTT. Its translation is CASSLAGGDNSPLHF. The chain is built from TRBV28 and TRBJ1-6; 8 bases line up with TRBD1. Germline V lookup: CDR1 MDHEN, CDR2 SYDVKM. The CDR3 spans 15 residues. With 2 bases clipped from V and 5 bases from J, the junction kept 2 bases outside the gene matches.

The chain's CDR3 is CASSLAFSGRYNEQFF. CDR3 bases: TGTGCCAGCAGCTTAGCCTTTAGCGGGAGGTACAATGAGCAGTTCTTC. The chain employs TRBV7-2 and TRBJ2-1, with 10 bases lining up with TRBD2. V was clipped by 0 bases and J by 4 bases; unmatched bases: 3. Germline loops: CDR1 SGHTA, CDR2 FQGNSA. The CDR3 has 16 amino acids.

The J gene is TRBJ2-3, the V gene TRBV13, with 10 nucleotides matching TRBD2. After removal of 4 bases from V and 7 bases from J, the junction contained 11 bases not matched to a gene. This CDR3 has 16 residues. In germline, CDR1 is PRHDT, CDR2 FYEKMQ (reference sequence). The CDR3 here is CASSSRLAGEGYTQYF. The DNA for the CDR3 is TGTGCCAGCAGCTCCCGCCTAGCGGGAGAGGGTTATACGCAGTATTTT.

The chain has TRBV19 and TRBJ2-2, with 11 bases matching TRBD2. Germline-derived CDR1 and CDR2 are LNHDA and SQIVND (reference sequence). The CDR3 spans 15 residues. V dropped 5 bases and J dropped 5; count of bases not matched to a gene: 4. CDR3: CASSASGRWTGELFF. CDR3 nucleotides: TGTGCCAGTAGTGCTAGCGGGAGGTGGACCGGGGAGCTGTTTTTT. Supplemented by reference TRBV19 and TRBJ2-2, the full variable domain reads DGGITQSPKYLFRKEGQNVTLSCEQNLNHDAMYWYRQDPGQGLRLIYYSQIVNDFQKGDIAEGYSVSREKKESFPLTVTSAQKNPTAFYLCASSASGRWTGELFFGEGSRLTVL.

The rearrangement joins TRBV5-1 to TRBJ2-1; D is uncertain. Germline CDR1 SGHRS, CDR2 YFSETQ. This CDR3 has 13 amino acids. Trimming stripped 6 bases from V and 6 bases from J, with 13 bases between. The CDR3 here is CASKPRTSNEQFF. The CDR3, as DNA: TGCGCCAGCAAGCCCCGTACCTCCAATGAGCAGTTCTTC. Looking up the rest from reference TRBV5-1 and TRBJ2-1 gives the full variable domain: KAGVTQTPRYLIKTRGQQVTLSCSPISGHRSVSWYQQTPGQGLQFLFEYFSETQRNKGNFPGRFSGRQFSNSRSEMNVSTLELGDSALYLCASKPRTSNEQFFGPGTRLTVL.

This chain links TRBV28 with TRBJ1-1, with 8 bases identical to TRBD1. Trimming took 3 bases from V and 0 from J; bases not matched to a gene: 18. The CDR3 runs 20 residues. Germline V gene data show CDR1 as MDHEN and CDR2 as SYDVKM. The CDR3 nucleotides read TGTGCCAGCAGTTTCCCCCCCGAGGATCAGGGGGCCAGGGTGAACACTGAAGCTTTCTTT. Residues: CASSFPPEDQGARVNTEAFF.

The chain is built from TRBV25-1 and TRBJ2-3; possible D gene TRBD1, 7 bases. V lost 2 bases and J 0 bases, leaving 15 bases between the germline ends. CDR3 length: 17 residues. Germline V gene data show CDR1 as MGHDK and CDR2 as SYGVNS. CDR3 coding DNA: TGTGCCAGCAGTGAAGTAAGGCGGGACAGAAGCACAGATACGCAGTATTTT. Translated: CASSEVRRDRSTDTQYF.

The chain is built from TRBV2 and TRBJ2-1; 15 nucleotides agree with TRBD2. The J segment lost 10 bases and the V segment lost 5 bases, leaving 9 bases of the junction unmatched. The germline V gene encodes CDR1 SNHLY and CDR2 FYNNEI. The CDR3 has 16 residues. The CDR3 spells CASSPLGLAGGGEQFF. Written as DNA, the CDR3 is TGTGCCAGCAGTCCCCTCGGACTAGCGGGAGGGGGGGAGCAGTTCTTC.

The chain recombines TRBV7-2 with TRBJ2-3; 8 nucleotides line up with TRBD2. This CDR3 region has 16 residues. V trimming: 1 base; J trimming: 4 bases; junction bases outside the gene matches: 7. Per germline, CDR1 SGHTA and CDR2 FQGNSA. The CDR3 DNA sequence: TGTGCCAGCAGCTTAGGATTTCCGCGGGGGGCAGATACGCAGTATTTT. This translates into CASSLGFPRGADTQYF.

This clone was recorded only once. The V and J genes are TRBV7-2 and TRBJ2-5; 7 nucleotides match TRBD2. The V and J ends lost 4 bases and 5 bases, in that order; junction bases with no gene match: 7. The CDR3 is made up of 14 amino acids. Germline V gene sequence: CDR1 SGHTA, CDR2 FQGNSA. This CDR3 reads CASSSSGARETQYF. In nucleotides, the CDR3 is TGTGCCAGCAGCTCCAGCGGGGCACGGGAGACCCAGTACTTC.